The 2 T cell receptor beta chains below all came from one sample that was sequenced in a study of blood T cell repertoires in COVID-19. TCRdb keeps only in-frame clones here, not all; method: immunoSEQ multiplex PCR. The sample carries about 160,000 clones, 92% recorded once. Material: peripheral blood. These receptors were taken from a man under 40 with COVID-19, enrolled during active disease.

The V and J genes are TRBV6-5 and TRBJ1-1; D ambiguous. V was trimmed by 7 bases and J by 2 bases, leaving 8 bases between them. The CDR3 is 12 residues long. Germline V gives CDR1 MNHEY, CDR2 SVGAGI. CDR3 region: CASTGENTEAFF. CDR3 bases: TGTGCCAGCACAGGTGAAAACACTGAAGCTTTCTTT.

This clone was observed a handful of times. This sequence joins TRBV7-3 and TRBJ2-2; TRBD1 matches at 10 bases. V lost 4 bases and J lost 1; bases outside the gene matches: 3. The CDR3 covers 16 residues. In germline, CDR1 is SGHTA, CDR2 FQGTGA. The CDR3 is CASSYRTGGNTGELFF. The CDR3 region has the DNA TGTGCCAGCAGCTACAGGACAGGGGGGAACACCGGGGAGCTGTTTTTT.